The 5 T cell receptor beta chains below were found in one sample sequenced in a study of T cells in Graves' hyperthyroidism and ophthalmopathy. TCR beta CDR3 regions were amplified from RNA. HTBI primers were the set used in a first-round RT-PCR of the TCR CDR3. TCRdb recomputed calls from the multiplex PCR reads with MiXCR, one row per CDR3 protein. The sample has approximately 420,000 distinct CDR3 sequences; around 15% are singletons. Sequenced material: blood. These receptor sequences come from a woman aged 18 to 35 with Graves' hyperthyroidism.

This clonotype has ten or more counts. This chain joins TRBV10-3 and TRBJ2-7; 8 nucleotides line up with TRBD2. This CDR3 spans 14 amino acids. V dropped 2 bases and J dropped 4; count of bases not matched to a gene: 4. Germline CDR1 is ENHRY and CDR2 is SYGVKD. The CDR3 loop is CAISEASGYYEQYF. The CDR3, as DNA: TGTGCCATCAGTGAGGCTAGCGGGTATTACGAGCAGTACTTC.

This clonotype came up many times. The V and J genes are TRBV20-1 and TRBJ1-1; D may be TRBD1 (5 bases). The CDR3 consists of 12 residues. Germline-derived CDR1 and CDR2 are DFQATT and SNEGSKA (reference sequence). DNA of the CDR3: TGCAGAGCGGGACGGCCGAACACTGAAGCTTTCTTT. It codes for CRAGRPNTEAFF.

This chain joins TRBV20-1 and TRBJ1-3; D is unclear. Germline values: CDR1 DFQATT, CDR2 SNEGSKA (reference sequence). This CDR3 has 13 amino acids. V lost 3 bases and J lost 0, with 6 bases in between. The CDR3 DNA reads as TGCAGTGCTAGCGCGGACTCTGGAAACACCATATATTTT. Translation: CSASADSGNTIYF.

V usage is TRBV4-2 and J usage is TRBJ1-2; D unresolved. CDR1 is LGHNA and CDR2 is YNFKEQ in the germline V gene. Trimming removed 0 bases at V and 5 bases at J, with 4 bases between. The CDR3 runs 12 residues. This CDR3 reads CASSQDGYGYTF. The CDR3 nucleotides are TGTGCCAGCAGCCAAGATGGATATGGCTACACCTTC.

The sample holds many counts of this clonotype. The chain is built from TRBV19 and TRBJ2-5; maybe TRBD2 (6 bases). Looked up from germline, CDR1 is LNHDA and CDR2 is SQIVND (reference sequence). The CDR3 runs to 15 residues. The V gene lost 0 bases and the J gene lost 2 bases, with 10 bases spanning the gap. CDR3 region: CASSIDWSGQETQYF. The CDR3 region has the DNA TGTGCCAGTAGTATAGATTGGAGCGGGCAAGAGACCCAGTACTTC.